These 27 T cell receptor beta chains originate from one sample sequenced in a study of blood T cells in healthy people across ages. With a J-beta primer mix and a sample-barcoded 5' primer, a second PCR ran 7 to 11 cycles. TCRdb fed the 5' RACE reads into MiXCR, producing one record per CDR3 protein. The repertoire holds about 1.8 million distinct CDR3 sequences, around half seen once, with 2% to 2.5% in the top ten. The sample comprised blood. The source of these receptors is a middle-aged woman in good health.

This clonotype was counted only a few times. The chain carries TRBV6-5 and TRBJ1-2; D not resolved. The CDR3 loop spans 17 amino acids. Germline V gene lookup returns CDR1 MNHEY and CDR2 SVGAGI. V lost 2 bases and J lost 0, with 16 bases in between. In DNA form, the CDR3 reads TGTGCCAGCAGTTACCGGCCCGGGTGGCGAGCTAACTATGGCTACACCTTC. Its translation is CASSYRPGWRANYGYTF.

This chain connects TRBV27 to TRBJ1-6; D gene ambiguous. The germline V gene has CDR1 MNHEY and CDR2 SMNVEV (reference sequence). This CDR3 spans 15 amino acids. V gave up 4 bases and J gave up 7 bases, with 14 bases separating them. The CDR3 DNA reads as TGTGCCAGCAGTTATGGACCCGAACCGAATTCACCCCTCCACTTT. Translated: CASSYGPEPNSPLHF.

The chain has TRBV3-1 and TRBJ2-3, with D unclear. V was pared by 0 bases and J by 4 bases, with 11 bases between. The CDR3 is made up of 15 amino acids. Germline CDR1 LGHDT, CDR2 YNNKEL (reference sequence). The CDR3 nucleotides read TGTGCCAGCAGCCAAGAGATTTTCCTTTCAGATACGCAGTATTTT. Its protein product is CASSQEIFLSDTQYF.

The chain uses TRBV7-2 and TRBJ2-1, with unresolved D. Germline CDR1 reads SGHTA; CDR2 reads FQGNSA. V was pared by 1 base and J by 15 bases, with 19 bases between. The length of the CDR3 is 14 residues. The CDR3 reads CASSLGRSKIWLFF. The CDR3 DNA reads as TGTGCCAGCAGCTTAGGAAGGTCGAAAATTTGGTTGTTCTTC.

This clonotype was picked up a small number of times. The chain is built from TRBV5-6 and TRBJ2-7; D is tentatively TRBD1 or TRBD2 (5 bases each). Germline V gene lookup returns CDR1 SGHDT and CDR2 YYEEEE. The CDR3 totals 15 residues. Trimming left V 5 bases short and J 1 base short, with 16 bases between. The CDR3 DNA sequence: TGTGCCAGCAGTTTAGAGGGCAGGGCGTCCTACGAGCAGTACTTC. This codes for CASSLEGRASYEQYF.

V gene TRBV28 combines with J gene TRBJ2-4; 12 positions agree with TRBD1. CDR1 and CDR2 from the germline V gene are MDHEN and SYDVKM. V shed 6 bases and J 14 bases; nucleotides not matched to a gene: 20. This CDR3 spans 17 amino acids. CDR3 in DNA: TGTGCCAGCAGCAGCCATGCCGCCGGGACAGGGGGCAAAGATAAGTACTTC. This gives the protein CASSSHAAGTGGKDKYF.

This chain uses TRBV7-2 with TRBJ2-7; D unresolved. The CDR3 contains 15 residues. Germline loops: CDR1 SGHTA, CDR2 FQGNSA. V lost 3 bases, J lost 1 base, and 13 bases lay in between. CDR3 protein: CASSFEAGRSYEQYF. CDR3 nucleotide sequence: TGTGCCAGCAGCTTTGAGGCCGGTAGGTCCTACGAGCAGTACTTC.

The genes are TRBV27 and TRBJ2-5; no reliable D call. The CDR3 is 13 amino acids. CDR1 MNHEY and CDR2 SMNVEV come from the germline V gene (reference sequence). V was cut by 3 bases and J by 11 bases, with 16 bases left in between. The CDR3 DNA is TGTGCCAGCAGTTTGTTCCGGTACAATGAGCAGTACTTC. Translation gives CASSLFRYNEQYF.

V gene TRBV15 combines with J gene TRBJ2-5; tentatively, D is TRBD1 or TRBD2 (6 bases each). The tail of the sequence fits TRBJ2-7 better, so the J call may be wrong. The CDR3 length is 14 residues. The germline CDR1 and CDR2 sequences are LNHNV and YYDKDF (reference sequence). The CDR3 DNA is TGTGCCACCAGCAGCTCAGGGGAGGCTTACGAGCAGTACTTC. Residues: CATSSSGEAYEQYF.

This clonotype was picked up a small number of times. The chain is built from TRBV5-6 and TRBJ2-1; D unresolved. CDR3 length equals 16 residues. V lost 1 base and J lost 6, with 17 bases in between. Per germline, CDR1 SGHDT and CDR2 YYEEEE. The CDR3 protein is CASSLWGGRPTNEQFF. The CDR3 DNA follows: TGTGCCAGCAGCTTGTGGGGTGGCCGCCCGACCAATGAGCAGTTCTTC.

V gene TRBV27 combines with J gene TRBJ2-6; 13 bases match TRBD2. Germline values: CDR1 MNHEY, CDR2 SMNVEV (reference sequence). V lost 5 bases, J lost 0 bases, and 4 bases stayed unmatched. CDR3 length: 18 amino acids. The CDR3 loop reads CASSRTSGGDSGANVLTF. For the CDR3, the DNA is TGTGCCAGCAGTCGCACTAGCGGGGGGGACTCTGGGGCCAACGTCCTGACTTTC.

This clonotype was found a few times. The chain uses TRBV20-1 and TRBJ2-7, with D maybe TRBD2 (6 bases). The CDR3 runs to 16 residues. CDR1 is DFQATT, CDR2 SNEGSKA, per germline (reference sequence). Trimming stripped 0 bases from V and 1 base from J, with 16 bases between. The CDR3 sequence is CSARDPGGERSYEQYF. The CDR3, as DNA: TGCAGTGCTAGAGATCCGGGCGGGGAACGTTCCTACGAGCAGTACTTC.

This sequence joins TRBV9 and TRBJ2-5; D unresolved. CDR1 SGDLS and CDR2 YYNGEE come from the germline V gene. The CDR3 extends over 13 amino acids. V lost 8 bases and J 1 base, leaving 12 bases between the germline ends. CDR3 region: CASGRRPQETQYF. The DNA of the CDR3 is TGTGCCAGTGGGCGTCGTCCCCAAGAGACCCAGTACTTC.

The rearrangement uses TRBV5-1 and TRBJ2-7; D gene uncertain. The J call may not be correct, given that the DNA end is closer to TRBJ2-5. Germline assignment: CDR1 SGHRS and CDR2 YFSETQ. The CDR3 is 13 amino acids. The DNA for the CDR3 is TGCGCCAGCGGTTCGCAGAGTGGGGAGACCCAGTACTTC. This translates into CASGSQSGETQYF.

CDR3 coding DNA: TGTGCCAGCAGGGAAGGGACTAGCGGGGGGCTCACAGATACGCAGTATTTT. Its protein is CASREGTSGGLTDTQYF. The gene calls are TRBV5-6 and TRBJ2-3; 15 bases match TRBD2. The length of the CDR3 is 17 residues. V was pared by 5 bases and J by 2 bases, with 6 bases of the junction left unmatched. The germline V gene encodes CDR1 SGHDT and CDR2 YYEEEE.

The chain joins TRBV4-1 to TRBJ2-3; D might be TRBD2 (5 bases). V dropped 5 bases and J dropped 6 bases, with 18 bases sitting between them. Germline-derived CDR1 and CDR2 are MGHRA and YSYEKL. This CDR3 is built from 15 residues. The DNA for the CDR3 is TGCGCCAGCAGCAACCCCAGGTGGTGCGGGGATACGCAGTATTTT. It translates to CASSNPRWCGDTQYF.

Concerning this clonotype: This clone may be a read error of a much larger clone one base away. V and J are TRBV20-1 and TRBJ2-1; D perhaps matches TRBD1 (8 bases). CDR1 is DFQATT and CDR2 is SNEGSKA in the germline V gene (reference sequence). V gave up 6 bases and J gave up 7 bases, with 19 bases separating them. The CDR3 contains 14 residues. The CDR3 DNA follows: TGCAGTGCCGGTGGGACAGGACTAGGGAATGAGCAGTTCTTC. It specifies CSAGGTGLGNEQFF.

The CDR3 is CASSRGAAGVFNEQFF. CDR3 sequence (DNA): TGTGCCAGCAGTAGGGGAGCAGCGGGGGTCTTCAATGAGCAGTTCTTC. The rearrangement joins TRBV6-5 to TRBJ2-1; 8 bases agree with TRBD2. The V gene's germline CDR1 is MNHEY and CDR2 SVGAGI. This CDR3 region has 16 residues. V lost 5 bases, J lost 6 bases, and 12 bases stayed unmatched.

CDR3 sequence: CSAQGGRPTGNTIYF. The CDR3 DNA follows: TGCAGTGCTCAGGGGGGGAGGCCGACGGGAAACACCATATATTTT. The chain is built from TRBV20-1 and TRBJ1-3; 7 nucleotides line up with TRBD1. The CDR3 totals 15 residues. V shed 5 bases, J shed 4 bases, and the junction held 11 bases outside the gene matches. CDR1 DFQATT and CDR2 SNEGSKA come from the germline V gene (reference sequence).

The J gene is TRBJ1-6, the V gene TRBV21-1; the table's TRBD1 call for D was not verified on the DNA. TRBV21-1 is reported as a pseudogene. The CDR3 has 16 residues. The CDR3 loop is CASGKTTGQGVSPLHF. DNA of the CDR3: TGTGCCAGCGGCAAAACGACGGGACAGGGAGTATCACCCCTCCACTTT.

This clonotype was counted only a few times. V is TRBV29-1 and J is TRBJ2-3, with TRBD1 matching 7 bases. This CDR3 spans 12 amino acids. Trimming took 0 bases from V and 10 from J; bases not matched to a gene: 4. Germline CDR1 and CDR2: SQVTM and ANQGSEA. CDR3 sequence (DNA): TGCAGCGTTGAAGATGCAGGACAGGCGCAGTATTTT. This translates into CSVEDAGQAQYF.

A few counts support this clonotype. This CDR3 reads CASRIVGGTEAFF. For the CDR3, the DNA is TGCGCCAGCAGGATAGTAGGGGGCACTGAAGCTTTCTTT. The gene calls are TRBV10-2 and TRBJ1-1, with D possibly matching TRBD1 (6 bases). Trimming removed 6 bases from V and 4 bases from J, with 12 bases in between. Germline-derived CDR1 and CDR2 are WSHSY and SAAADI. The CDR3 extends over 13 amino acids.

J is TRBJ2-1 and V is TRBV2; perhaps D is TRBD1 or TRBD2 (6 bases each). Trimming stripped 1 base from V and 3 bases from J, with 7 bases between. From germline, CDR1 is SNHLY and CDR2 FYNNEI. The CDR3 has 14 amino acids. The CDR3 nucleotides are TGTGCCAGCAGTGAAGAGGGGGGCTACAATGAGCAGTTCTTC. Protein sequence: CASSEEGGYNEQFF.

The chain recombines TRBV12-3 or TRBV12-4 with TRBJ2-3, with TRBD2 matching over 9 bases. The V gene end was trimmed by 4 bases and the J gene end by 4 bases; junction bases not matched to a gene: 12. This CDR3 contains 17 residues. This CDR3 reads CASSSDPPRGRADTQYF. DNA for the CDR3: TGTGCCAGCAGTTCGGACCCCCCACGCGGGAGGGCAGATACGCAGTATTTT.

The sample holds one count of this clonotype. This chain uses TRBV2 with TRBJ1-2, with D unresolved. Germline V gives CDR1 SNHLY, CDR2 FYNNEI. The CDR3 has 13 residues. The V end lost 3 bases, the J end lost 3 bases, and 8 bases lay between the germline ends. The chain's CDR3 is CASSDGRYYGYTF. CDR3 sequence (DNA): TGTGCCAGCAGTGACGGGAGATACTATGGCTACACCTTC.

V and J are TRBV9 and TRBJ2-5, with D possibly TRBD1 on 6 matching bases. CDR1 SGDLS and CDR2 YYNGEE come from the germline V gene. V lost 3 bases to trimming and J lost 2 bases, with 11 bases between them. The CDR3 spans 14 residues. The chain's CDR3 is CASSASGQQETQYF. CDR3 nucleotides: TGTGCCAGCAGCGCGAGTGGACAGCAAGAGACCCAGTACTTC.

The chain uses TRBV28 and TRBJ2-7; D perhaps matches TRBD2 (6 bases). The germline V and J ends were trimmed by 5 bases and 3 bases, with 23 bases remaining between them. The CDR3 consists of 17 residues. Germline CDR1 MDHEN, CDR2 SYDVKM. The CDR3 DNA reads TGTGCCAGCAGTCTAGTAACGACGCGGGGCTCTCTCTACGAGCAGTACTTC. Its protein is CASSLVTTRGSLYEQYF.